The 5 T cell receptor beta chains presented below share a single source sample, sequenced in a study of T cell changes during pregnancy in multiple sclerosis. The repertoire was sequenced with immunoSEQ multiplex PCR; TCRdb's copy has only in-frame clones and lacks some. In the table there are roughly 30,000 clones, approximately 91% of which are singletons. The specimen was CD4+ T cells from peripheral blood mononuclear cells, collected in the first trimester of pregnancy. The source is a female donor in good health, enrolled as a control in a pregnancy study.

This rearrangement joins TRBV4-2 to TRBJ2-3; possible D gene TRBD2, 7 bases. The V gene's germline CDR1 is LGHNA and CDR2 YNFKEQ. The CDR3 is made up of 16 amino acids. V shed 0 bases and J shed 1 base, with 11 bases lying between them. The CDR3 nucleotides are TGTGCCAGCAGCCAAGAGGGGGGGGCTCGCACAGATACGCAGTATTTT. It specifies CASSQEGGARTDTQYF.

The V and J genes are TRBV7-9 and TRBJ1-1; TRBD1 agrees at 8 bases. The germline V gene has CDR1 SEHNR and CDR2 FQNEAQ (reference sequence). V lost 5 bases, J lost 7 bases, and 9 bases stayed unmatched. The CDR3 is 14 residues long. CDR3 coding DNA: TGTGCCAGCAGCCATCCGGACAGGGAAGATGAAGCTTTCTTT. This encodes CASSHPDREDEAFF.

V and J are TRBV6-5 and TRBJ2-1; TRBD2 is a possible D gene (7 bases). CDR3 length: 16 amino acids. The germline V gene encodes CDR1 MNHEY and CDR2 SVGAGI. The germline V and J ends were trimmed by 4 bases and 4 bases, with 17 bases remaining between them. The DNA of the CDR3 is TGTGCCAGCAGTTCAAGGGGGGGTTTTGCTTACAATGAGCAGTTCTTC. This translates into CASSSRGGFAYNEQFF.

This chain links TRBV29-1 with TRBJ1-1, with a tentative D call TRBD1 (6 bases). Germline lookup yields CDR1 SQVTM and CDR2 ANQGSEA. V dropped 7 bases and J dropped 2 bases, with 14 bases sitting between them. The CDR3 length is 13 residues. CDR3 bases: TGCAGCGCACGAAGGGGACAAAACACTGAAGCTTTCTTT. Translating gives CSARRGQNTEAFF.

The V call is TRBV5-6, the J call TRBJ2-2; TRBD1 is a possible D gene (6 bases). Per germline, CDR1 SGHDT and CDR2 YYEEEE. The CDR3 spans 17 residues. V was shortened by 2 bases and J by 3 bases, with 17 bases between the two germline ends. The CDR3 nucleotides read TGTGCCAGCAGCTTCAAGAGCTACGGGACACACACCGGGGAGCTGTTTTTT. It specifies CASSFKSYGTHTGELFF.